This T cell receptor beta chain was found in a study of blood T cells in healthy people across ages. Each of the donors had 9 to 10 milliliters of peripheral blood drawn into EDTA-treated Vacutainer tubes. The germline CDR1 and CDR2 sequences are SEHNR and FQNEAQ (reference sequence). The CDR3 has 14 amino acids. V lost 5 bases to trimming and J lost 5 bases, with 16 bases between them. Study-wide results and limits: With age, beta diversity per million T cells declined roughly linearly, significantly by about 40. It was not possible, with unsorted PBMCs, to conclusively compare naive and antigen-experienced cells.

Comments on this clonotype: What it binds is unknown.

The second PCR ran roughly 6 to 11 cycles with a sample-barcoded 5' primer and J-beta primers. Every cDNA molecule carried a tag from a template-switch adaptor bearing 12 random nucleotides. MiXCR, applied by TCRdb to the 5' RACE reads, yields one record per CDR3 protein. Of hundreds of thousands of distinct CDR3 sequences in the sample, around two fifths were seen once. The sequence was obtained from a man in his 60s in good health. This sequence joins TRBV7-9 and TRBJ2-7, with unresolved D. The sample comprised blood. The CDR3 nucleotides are TGTGCCAGCAGCGATGGCTCACCCGCCCACGAGCAGTACTTC. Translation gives CASSDGSPAHEQYF. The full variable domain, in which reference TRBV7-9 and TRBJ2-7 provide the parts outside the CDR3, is DTGVSQNPRHKITKRGQNVTFRCDPISEHNRLYWYRQTLGQGPEFLTYFQNEAQLEKSRLLSDRFSAERPKGSFSTLEIQRTEQGDSAMYLCASSDGSPAHEQYFGPGTRLTVT.